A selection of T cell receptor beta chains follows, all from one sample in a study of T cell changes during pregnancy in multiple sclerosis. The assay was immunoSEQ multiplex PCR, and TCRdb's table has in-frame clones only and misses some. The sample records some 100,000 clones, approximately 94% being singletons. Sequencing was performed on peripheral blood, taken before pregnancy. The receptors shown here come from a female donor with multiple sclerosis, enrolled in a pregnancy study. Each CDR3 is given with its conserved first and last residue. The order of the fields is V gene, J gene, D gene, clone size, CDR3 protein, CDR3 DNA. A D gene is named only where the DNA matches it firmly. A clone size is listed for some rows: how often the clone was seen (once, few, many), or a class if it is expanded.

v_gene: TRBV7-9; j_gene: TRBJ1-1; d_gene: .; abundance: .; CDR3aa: CASSPVVSGGTEAFF; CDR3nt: TGTGCCAGCAGCCCCGTAGTCTCGGGAGGCACTGAAGCTTTCTTT
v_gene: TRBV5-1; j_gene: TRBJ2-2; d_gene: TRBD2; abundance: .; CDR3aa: CASSLGTSGTGELFF; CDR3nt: TGCGCCAGCAGCTTGGGGACTAGCGGCACCGGGGAGCTGTTTTTT
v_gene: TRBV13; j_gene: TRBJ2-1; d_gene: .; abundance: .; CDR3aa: CASSFGLDYNEQFF; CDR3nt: TGTGCCAGCAGCTTCGGACTGGATTACAATGAGCAGTTCTTC
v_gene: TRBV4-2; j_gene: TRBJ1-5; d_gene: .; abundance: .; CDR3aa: CASSQDLRELQPQHF; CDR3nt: TGTGCCAGCAGCCAAGATTTAAGGGAGCTTCAGCCCCAGCATTTT
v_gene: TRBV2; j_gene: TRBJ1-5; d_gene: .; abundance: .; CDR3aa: CASSVTGSQPQHF; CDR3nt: TGTGCCAGCAGTGTGACAGGCTCTCAGCCCCAGCATTTT
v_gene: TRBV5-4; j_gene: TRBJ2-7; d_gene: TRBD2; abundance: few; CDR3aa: CASSPMTSGRYEQYF; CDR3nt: TGTGCCAGCAGCCCGATGACTAGCGGGAGGTACGAGCAGTACTTC
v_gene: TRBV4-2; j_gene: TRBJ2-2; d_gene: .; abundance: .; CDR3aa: CASCNVADNTGELFF; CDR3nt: TGTGCCAGCTGTAACGTAGCAGACAACACCGGGGAGCTGTTTTTT
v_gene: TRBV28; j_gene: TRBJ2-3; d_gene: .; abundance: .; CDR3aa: CASSLLDTQYF; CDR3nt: TGTGCCAGCAGTCTACTCGATACGCAGTATTTT
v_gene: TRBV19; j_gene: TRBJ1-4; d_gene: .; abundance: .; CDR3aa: CASSTGSKGNEKLFF; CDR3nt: TGTGCCAGTAGTACAGGGTCGAAGGGAAATGAAAAACTGTTTTTT
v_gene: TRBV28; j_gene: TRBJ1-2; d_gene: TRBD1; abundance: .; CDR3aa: CASSSPGQGARGYTF; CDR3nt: TGTGCCAGCAGTAGTCCGGGACAGGGGGCTAGAGGCTACACCTTC
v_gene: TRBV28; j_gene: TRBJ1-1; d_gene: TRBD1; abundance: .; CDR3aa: CASSLPGQGVLRAEAFF; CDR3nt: TGTGCCAGCAGTTTACCGGGACAGGGGGTCCTCCGGGCTGAAGCTTTCTTT
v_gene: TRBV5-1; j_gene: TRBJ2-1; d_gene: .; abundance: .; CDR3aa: CASSADSYNEQFF; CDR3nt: TGCGCCAGCAGCGCGGACAGCTACAATGAGCAGTTCTTC
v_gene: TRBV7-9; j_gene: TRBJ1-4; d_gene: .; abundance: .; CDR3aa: CASDPSTPDGNEKLFF; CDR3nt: TGTGCCAGCGACCCCTCGACACCTGACGGAAATGAAAAACTGTTTTTT
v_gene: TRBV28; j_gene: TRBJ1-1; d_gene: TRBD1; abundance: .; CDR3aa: CASSLSNRGTEAFF; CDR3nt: TGTGCCAGCAGTTTATCTAACAGGGGGACTGAAGCTTTCTTT
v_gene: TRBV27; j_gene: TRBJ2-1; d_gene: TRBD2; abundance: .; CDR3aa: CASSLVGGISPPEQFF; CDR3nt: TGTGCCAGCTCCCTTGTGGGGGGGATTTCTCCCCCTGAGCAGTTCTTC
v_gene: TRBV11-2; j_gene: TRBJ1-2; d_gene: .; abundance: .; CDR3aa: CASSPMTVHGYTF; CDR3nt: TGTGCCAGCAGCCCTATGACAGTGCATGGCTACACCTTC
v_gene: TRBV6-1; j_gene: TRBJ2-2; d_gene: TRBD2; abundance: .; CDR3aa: CASFELAGGSGELFF; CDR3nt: TGTGCCAGCTTCGAGCTGGCGGGAGGGTCCGGGGAGCTGTTTTTT
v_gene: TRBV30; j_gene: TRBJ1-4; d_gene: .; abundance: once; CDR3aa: CAWGGAGSNEKLFF; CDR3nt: TGTGCCTGGGGGGGGGCGGGGTCGAATGAAAAACTGTTTTTT
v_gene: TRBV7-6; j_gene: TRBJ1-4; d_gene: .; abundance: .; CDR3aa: CASSLAGGAGEKLFF; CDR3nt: TGTGCCAGCAGCTTAGCTGGAGGGGCAGGTGAAAAACTGTTTTTT
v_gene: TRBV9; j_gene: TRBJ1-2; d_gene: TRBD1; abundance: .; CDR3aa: CASSVADSSGGGYTF; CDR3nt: TGTGCCAGCAGCGTAGCTGACAGCTCAGGGGGTGGCTACACCTTC
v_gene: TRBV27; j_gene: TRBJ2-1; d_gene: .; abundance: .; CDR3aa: CASSLGSRGYNEQFF; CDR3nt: TGTGCCAGCAGTTTAGGTTCTAGGGGGTACAATGAGCAGTTCTTC
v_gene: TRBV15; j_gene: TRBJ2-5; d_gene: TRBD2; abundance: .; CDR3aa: CATSRDRSGGPKMGETQYF; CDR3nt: TGTGCCACCAGCAGAGACCGATCGGGAGGGCCAAAAATGGGGGAGACCCAGTACTTC
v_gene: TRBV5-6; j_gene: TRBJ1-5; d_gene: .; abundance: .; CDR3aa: CASSFYSAARSQPQHF; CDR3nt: TGTGCCAGCAGCTTCTACTCAGCTGCTAGGAGTCAGCCCCAGCATTTT